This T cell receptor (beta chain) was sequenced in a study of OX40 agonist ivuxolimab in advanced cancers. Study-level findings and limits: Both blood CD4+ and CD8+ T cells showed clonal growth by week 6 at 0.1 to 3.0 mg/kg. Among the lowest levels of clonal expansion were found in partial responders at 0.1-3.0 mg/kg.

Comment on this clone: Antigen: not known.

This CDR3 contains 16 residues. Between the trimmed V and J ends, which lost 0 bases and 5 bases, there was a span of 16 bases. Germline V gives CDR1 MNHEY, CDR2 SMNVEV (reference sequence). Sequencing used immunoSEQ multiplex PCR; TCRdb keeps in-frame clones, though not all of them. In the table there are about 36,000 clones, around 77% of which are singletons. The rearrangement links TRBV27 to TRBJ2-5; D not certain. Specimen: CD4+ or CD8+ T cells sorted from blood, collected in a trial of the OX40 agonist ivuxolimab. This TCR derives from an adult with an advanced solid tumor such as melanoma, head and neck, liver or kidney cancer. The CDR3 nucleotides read TGTGCCAGCAGTTTATCGTGGGTCGGCGGTGGGGAGACCCAGTACTTC. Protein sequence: CASSLSWVGGGETQYF.